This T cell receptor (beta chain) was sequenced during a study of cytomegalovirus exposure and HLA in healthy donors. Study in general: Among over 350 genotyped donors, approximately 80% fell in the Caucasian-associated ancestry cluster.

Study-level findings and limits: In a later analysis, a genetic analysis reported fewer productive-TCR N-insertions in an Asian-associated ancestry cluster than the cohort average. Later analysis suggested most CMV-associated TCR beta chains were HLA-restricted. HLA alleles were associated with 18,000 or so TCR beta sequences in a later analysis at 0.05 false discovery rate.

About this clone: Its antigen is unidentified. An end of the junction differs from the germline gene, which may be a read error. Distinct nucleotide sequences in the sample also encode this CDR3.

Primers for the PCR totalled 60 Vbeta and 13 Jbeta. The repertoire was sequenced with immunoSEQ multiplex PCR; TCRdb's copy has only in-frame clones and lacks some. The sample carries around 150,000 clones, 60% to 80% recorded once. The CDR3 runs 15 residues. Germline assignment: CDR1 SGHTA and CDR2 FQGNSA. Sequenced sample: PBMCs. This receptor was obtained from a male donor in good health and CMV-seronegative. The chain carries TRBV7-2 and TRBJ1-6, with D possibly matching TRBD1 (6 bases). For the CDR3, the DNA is TGTGCCAGCCACAGGGAAGGAGGAAATAATTCCCCCCTCCACTTT. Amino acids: CASHREGGNNSPLHF.